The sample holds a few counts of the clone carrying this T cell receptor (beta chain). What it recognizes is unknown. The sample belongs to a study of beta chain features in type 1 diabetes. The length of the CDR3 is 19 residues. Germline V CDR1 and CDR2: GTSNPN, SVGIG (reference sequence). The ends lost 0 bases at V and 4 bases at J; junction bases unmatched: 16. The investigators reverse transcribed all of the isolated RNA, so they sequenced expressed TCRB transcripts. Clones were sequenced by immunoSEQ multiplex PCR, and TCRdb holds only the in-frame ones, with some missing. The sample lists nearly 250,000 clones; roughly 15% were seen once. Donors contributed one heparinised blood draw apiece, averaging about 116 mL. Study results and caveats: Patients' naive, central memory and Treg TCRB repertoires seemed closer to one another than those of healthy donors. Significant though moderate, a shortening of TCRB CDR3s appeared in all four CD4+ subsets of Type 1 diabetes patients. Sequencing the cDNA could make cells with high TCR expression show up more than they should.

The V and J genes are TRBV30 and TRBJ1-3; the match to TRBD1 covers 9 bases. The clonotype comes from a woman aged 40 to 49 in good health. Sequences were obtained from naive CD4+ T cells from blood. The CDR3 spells CAWSVSGTGIHMGGNTIYF. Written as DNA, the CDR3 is TGTGCCTGGAGTGTATCCGGGACAGGGATACATATGGGCGGAAACACCATATATTTT.